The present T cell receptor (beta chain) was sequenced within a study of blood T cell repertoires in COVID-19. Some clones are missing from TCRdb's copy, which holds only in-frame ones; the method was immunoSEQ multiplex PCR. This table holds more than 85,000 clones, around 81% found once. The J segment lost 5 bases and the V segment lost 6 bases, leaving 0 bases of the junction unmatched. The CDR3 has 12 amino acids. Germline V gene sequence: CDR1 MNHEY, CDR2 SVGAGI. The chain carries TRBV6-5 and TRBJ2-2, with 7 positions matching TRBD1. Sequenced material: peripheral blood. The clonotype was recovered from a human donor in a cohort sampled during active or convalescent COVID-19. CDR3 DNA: TGTGCCAGCAGACAGGGGACCGGGGAGCTGTTTTTT. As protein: CASRQGTGELFF.